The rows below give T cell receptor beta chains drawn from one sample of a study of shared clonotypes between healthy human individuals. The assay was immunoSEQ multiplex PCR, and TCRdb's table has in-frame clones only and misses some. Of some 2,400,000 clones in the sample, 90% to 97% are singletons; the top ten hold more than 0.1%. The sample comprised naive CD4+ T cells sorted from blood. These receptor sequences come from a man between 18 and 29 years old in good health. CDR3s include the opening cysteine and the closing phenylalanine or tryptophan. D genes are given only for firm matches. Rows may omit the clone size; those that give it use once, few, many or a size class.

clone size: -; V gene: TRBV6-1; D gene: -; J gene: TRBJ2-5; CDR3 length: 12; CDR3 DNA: TGTGCCAGCAGTGAATCAGTTGAGACCCAGTACTTC; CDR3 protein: CASSESVETQYF
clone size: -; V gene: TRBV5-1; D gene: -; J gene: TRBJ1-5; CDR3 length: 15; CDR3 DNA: TGCGCCAGCAGCTTGGAAGGGGTGGCAAATCAGCCCCAGCATTTT; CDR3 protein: CASSLEGVANQPQHF
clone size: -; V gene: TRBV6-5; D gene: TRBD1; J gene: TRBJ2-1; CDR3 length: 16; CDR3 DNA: TGTGCCAGCAGTTACTCGATGGCCAGGGGGAACAATGAGCAGTTCTTC; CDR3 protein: CASSYSMARGNNEQFF
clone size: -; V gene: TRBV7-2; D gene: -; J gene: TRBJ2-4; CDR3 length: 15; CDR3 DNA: TGTGCCAGCAGTCAATCCACAACTGCCAAAAACATTCAGTACTTC; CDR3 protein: CASSQSTTAKNIQYF
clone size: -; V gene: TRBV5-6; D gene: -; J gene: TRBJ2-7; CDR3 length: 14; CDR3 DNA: TGTGCCAGCAGCTATTGGGGAGTGGCTTCCGAGCAGTACTTC; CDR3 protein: CASSYWGVASEQYF
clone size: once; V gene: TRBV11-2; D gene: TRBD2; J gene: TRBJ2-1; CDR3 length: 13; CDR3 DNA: TGTGCCAGCAGCTCTGGCGGGGGGGGTGAGCAGTTCTTC; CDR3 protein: CASSSGGGGEQFF
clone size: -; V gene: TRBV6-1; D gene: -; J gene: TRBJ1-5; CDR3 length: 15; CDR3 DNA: TGTGCCAGCAGTGATGAGCGGTCTCGAGGGCAGCCCCAGCATTTT; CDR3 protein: CASSDERSRGQPQHF
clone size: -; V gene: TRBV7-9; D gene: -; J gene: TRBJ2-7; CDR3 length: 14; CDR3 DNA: TGTGCCAGCAGCTTGGGAGGGGGGGTCTACGAGCAGTACTTC; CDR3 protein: CASSLGGGVYEQYF
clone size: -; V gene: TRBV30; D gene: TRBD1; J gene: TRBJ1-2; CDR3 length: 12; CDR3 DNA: TGTGCCTGGAGAGGGACAGGGGGTGGCTACACCTTC; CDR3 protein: CAWRGTGGGYTF
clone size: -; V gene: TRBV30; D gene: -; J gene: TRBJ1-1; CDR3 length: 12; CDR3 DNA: TGTGCCTGGGCACCTTTGGACACGGGATCTTTCTTT; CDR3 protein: CAWAPLDTGSFF
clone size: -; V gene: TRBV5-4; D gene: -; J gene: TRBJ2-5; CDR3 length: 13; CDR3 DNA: TGTGCCAGCAGCAATGGACAGAGAGAGACCCAGTACTTC; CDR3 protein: CASSNGQRETQYF
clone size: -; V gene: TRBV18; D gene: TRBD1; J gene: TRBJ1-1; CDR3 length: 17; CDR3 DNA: TGTGCCAGCTCACCCTTTTCCGGGACAGGGGTAGACACTGAAGCTTTCTTT; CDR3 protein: CASSPFSGTGVDTEAFF
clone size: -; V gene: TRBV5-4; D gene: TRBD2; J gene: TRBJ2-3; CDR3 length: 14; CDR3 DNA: TGTGCCAGCAGCCCGAGCGGGGGCACAGATACGCAGTATTTT; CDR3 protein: CASSPSGGTDTQYF
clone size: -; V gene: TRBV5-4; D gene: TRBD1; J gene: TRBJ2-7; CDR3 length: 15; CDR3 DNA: TGTGCCAGCAGCTTGAGGGGACAGGCTTCCTACGAGCAGTACTTC; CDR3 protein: CASSLRGQASYEQYF
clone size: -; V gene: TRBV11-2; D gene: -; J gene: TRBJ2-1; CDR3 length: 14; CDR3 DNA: TGTGCCAGCAGCTTCGGGGTCTCCTACAATGAGCAGTTCTTC; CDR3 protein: CASSFGVSYNEQFF
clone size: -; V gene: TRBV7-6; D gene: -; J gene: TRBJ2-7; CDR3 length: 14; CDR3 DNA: TGTGCCAGCAGCTTAGCGGGGGGTTTCGACGAGCAGTACTTC; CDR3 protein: CASSLAGGFDEQYF
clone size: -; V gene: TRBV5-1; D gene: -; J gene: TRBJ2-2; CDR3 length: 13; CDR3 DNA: TGCGCCAGCACCCCCGGGGATACCGGGGAGCTGTTTTTT; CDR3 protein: CASTPGDTGELFF
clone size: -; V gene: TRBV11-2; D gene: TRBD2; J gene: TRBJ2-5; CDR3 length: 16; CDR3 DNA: TGTGCCAGCAGCCCCACGACTAGCGGGGTCGGAGAGACCCAGTACTTC; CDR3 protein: CASSPTTSGVGETQYF
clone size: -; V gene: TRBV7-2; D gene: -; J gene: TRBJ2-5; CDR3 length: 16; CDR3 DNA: TGTGCCAGCAGCTATTCCGGGACTTCACGGTGGGAGACCCAGTACTTC; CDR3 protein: CASSYSGTSRWETQYF
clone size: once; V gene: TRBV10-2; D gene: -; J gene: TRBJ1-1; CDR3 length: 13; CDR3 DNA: TGCGCCAGCTTGGACCGCCCGAACACTGAAGCTTTCTTT; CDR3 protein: CASLDRPNTEAFF
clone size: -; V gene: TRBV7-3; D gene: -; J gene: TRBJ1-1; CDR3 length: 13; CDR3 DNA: TGTGCCAGCAGCTTCAGGGTAGGGGTTGAAGCTTTCTTT; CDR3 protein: CASSFRVGVEAFF
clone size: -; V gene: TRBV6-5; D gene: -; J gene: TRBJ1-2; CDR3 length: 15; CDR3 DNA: TGTGCCAGCAGTTACAAGCGGGTCGGGGGATATGGCTACACCTTC; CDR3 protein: CASSYKRVGGYGYTF
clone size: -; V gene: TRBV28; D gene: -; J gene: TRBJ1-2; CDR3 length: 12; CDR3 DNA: TGTGCCAGCGCTCGTGTGACACGGGGCTACACCTTC; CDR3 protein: CASARVTRGYTF
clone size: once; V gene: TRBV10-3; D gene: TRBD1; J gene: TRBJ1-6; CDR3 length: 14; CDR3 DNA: TGTGCCATCACTGCCGACAGGGTGAATTCACCCCTCCACTTT; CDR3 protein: CAITADRVNSPLHF
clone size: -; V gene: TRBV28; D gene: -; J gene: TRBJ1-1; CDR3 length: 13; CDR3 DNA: TGTGCCAGCATTTTCCCGGGGGGGGGTGAAGCTTTCTTT; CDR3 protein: CASIFPGGGEAFF
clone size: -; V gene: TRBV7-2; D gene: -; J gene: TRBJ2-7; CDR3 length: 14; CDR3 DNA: TGTGCCAGCAGCTTAACGCTTGAAAGACTCGAGCAGTACTTC; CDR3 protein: CASSLTLERLEQYF
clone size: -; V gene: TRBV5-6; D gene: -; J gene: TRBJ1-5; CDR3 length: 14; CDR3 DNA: TGTGCCAGCAGCGCGAGGGGGGGAACCCAGCCCCAGCATTTT; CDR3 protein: CASSARGGTQPQHF